This note documents a single T cell receptor (beta chain) sequence. Its antigen is undetermined. CDR3 length equals 13 residues. V was shortened by 6 bases and J by 1 base, with 7 bases between the two germline ends. The germline gives CDR1 SGHTA, CDR2 FQGNSA. Libraries were prepared by immunoSEQ multiplex PCR; TCRdb keeps only in-frame clonotypes and omits some of them. The table has about 1 million clones, about 74% seen once. This entry belongs to a study of shared clonotypes between healthy human individuals. Study-level points and caveats: Large sequencing depth failed to make sorted-subset sequencing complete, rarefaction showed. Among non-shared clonotypes, generation probabilities were lower than among those shared by all four donors.

This clonotype was obtained from a man younger than 35 in good health. Sequenced sample: memory CD4+ T cells sorted from blood. Subset denoted: CD45RA-negative fraction. The genes are TRBV7-2 and TRBJ1-5; unclear D gene. CDR3 sequence (DNA): TGTGCCAGCAGAAGGGAGAGCAATCAGCCCCAGCATTTT. Its protein is CASRRESNQPQHF. Using reference TRBV7-2 and TRBJ1-5 for the parts outside the CDR3, the full variable domain is GAGVSQSPSNKVTEKGKDVELRCDPISGHTALYWYRQSLGQGLEFLIYFQGNSAPDKSGLPSDRFSAERTGGSVSTLTIQRTQQEDSAVYLCASRRESNQPQHFGDGTRLSIL.